The 2 T cell receptor beta chains below come from one sample, sequenced in a study of T cell responses to AZD1222 COVID-19 vaccine. Only in-frame clones appear in the TCRdb table, and some are missing; sequencing was by immunoSEQ multiplex PCR. The table shows some 150,000 clones, with about 87% occurring only once. Material: peripheral blood, obtained 28 days after the second AZD1222 dose. The receptors shown here come from an adult who received the AZD1222 COVID-19 vaccine.

The chain is built from TRBV19 and TRBJ2-7, with unresolved D. Germline CDR1 and CDR2: LNHDA and SQIVND (reference sequence). This CDR3 has 13 amino acids. V was shortened by 4 bases and J by 1 base, with 8 bases between the two germline ends. The CDR3 coding sequence is TGTGCCAGTAGTAAGGGTAGGTCCTACGAGCAGTACTTC. Translation gives CASSKGRSYEQYF.

A single count supports this clone. This chain connects TRBV2 to TRBJ2-2; possible D gene TRBD1, 6 bases. Germline loops: CDR1 SNHLY, CDR2 FYNNEI. With 6 bases removed from V and 2 bases from J, the gap between germline ends came to 13 bases. The CDR3 runs to 15 residues. The CDR3 region is CASRPQGTNTGELFF. In DNA, the CDR3 is TGTGCCAGCAGGCCACAGGGAACCAACACCGGGGAGCTGTTTTTT.